This T cell receptor beta chain was identified in a study of shared clonotypes between healthy human individuals (dated by TCRdb to about 2020). For context, the study as a whole: Three men and a couple of women, aged 18 to 49 years, made up the cohort. For each donor, CD4 naive and CD4 memory were each given three plates, CD8 naive was given two plates, and CD8 memory was given one plate. To estimate repertoire size and how much clonotypes are shared between individuals, the study performed deep sequencing of blood TCR repertoires from a few healthy adults. Different laboratories and diverse techniques were used to prepare libraries and sequence TCR repertoires, to increase sequencing depth and limit assay-specific biases. Per donor, leukapheresis produced somewhere between about 0.94 and 9.5 billion PBMCs. Paper-wide results and their limitations: Clonotypes shared by all four sorted-subset donors showed higher generation probabilities than non-shared clonotypes. Across a handful of donors, around 5% of naive CD4, around 3.5% of naive CD8, around 2.1% of memory CD4, and 0.4% of memory CD8 clonotypes were shared. Because the study included only a small number of donors, the genetic and exposure-history diversity represented was limited. Pairwise subsampling indicated that sequencing depth was expected to affect the degree of clonotype sharing among donors. Only blood was sampled, and tissue TCR repertoires likely differ from those in blood. Naive subsets generally had larger estimated clonotype richness than memory subsets did. Incomplete sequencing was indicated by rarefaction of sorted-subset datasets, despite the large sequencing depth.

The junction carries 12 bases between V and J, which are trimmed by 2 bases and 10 bases respectively. The germline V gene yields KGHSY for CDR1 and FQNENV for CDR2. The CDR3 starts with the cysteine, ends with the phenylalanine, and has 14 residues. Solely the CDR3 DNA is kept, with 42 bases framed from the first base. Donors were healthy HIV-negative adults with no recently reported acute infections or vaccinations. All donors were Caucasian adults living in Nashville, Tennessee, USA. CD4+ T cells were enriched through magnetic negative selection, after which naive cells were positively selected on CD45RA and the remaining negative fraction served as the memory subset. Blood was obtained by leukapheresis, after which PBMCs were separated by Ficoll-Histopaque density gradient centrifugation and cryopreserved in liquid nitrogen vapor phase. Analytical flow cytometry was used to check the purity and quantity of every magnetically sorted T cell population. Genomic DNA was isolated from every sorted fraction and measured by UV absorbance on a Nanodrop 2000c.

Turning to this clone: Its target antigen remains unknown. No much larger clone exists at a distance of one base, and base qualities are not known.

TCR CDR3 regions were amplified from genomic DNA by multiplex PCR using the deep immunoSEQ assay. For each cell subset, the extracted genomic DNA was distributed evenly across all wells of several immunoSEQ 96-well plates, and each plate served as one replicate. For sorted subsets, each replicate PCR was loaded with 200 ng genomic DNA, equivalent to some 31,000 T cell genomes. Purified libraries were measured with a Qubit 3.0 fluorometer, size-checked on a Bioanalyzer 2100, and measured again with the KAPA Library Quantification kit. Each immunoSEQ 96-well plate was sequenced on its own single-read 150-cycle Illumina NextSeq 550 flow cell. The authors processed their data as follows. The immunoSEQ output contained only junctional sequences without quality scores, so filtering could not match that applied to full-length reads. Sequences were annotated with PyIR, a Python wrapper for IgBLAST v1.9, using IMGT germline references to assign V/J genes and CDR3. Any read was removed if the V/J assignment was weak (E-value above 1e-6), the CDR3 was missing, or the read contained stop codons, out-of-frame junctions, or ambiguous translated residues. A V3J clonotype was defined by an identical inferred V gene, J gene, and CDR3 amino acid sequence. Percentage overlap between repertoires was computed as shared unique clonotypes divided by the size of the smaller repertoire. Richness of each repertoire was evaluated using RTK rarefaction, the Chao1 estimator, and Recon v2.1 estimates of unobserved clonotypes. OLGA was used to compute generation probabilities for all TCRbeta clonotypes that the gDNA method yielded from a few donors. Imported from immuneACCESS, the table was reduced by TCRdb to in-frame sequences with V and J called. These copies leave out some clones; in studies compared against another copy, an unresolved V gene accounts for under half, and the cause of the remainder is not known. V, J and clone size are taken as reported in that table, and D and trimming were inferred from the DNA itself. Recorded for this sample are about 980,000 clones; more than 75% of them occurred a single time. Jointly, the top ten make up 1.5% of the sample.

The receptor comes from a man in his late teens or twenties in good health. The chain was built from TRBV16 and TRBJ1-6, with TRBD1 tentatively as D gene (5 bases match). The sequenced sample consisted of memory CD4+ T cells sorted from blood. What the cell subset or site label conveys for this sample: CD45RA-negative fraction. The CDR3 region: CASSQAAGRSPLHF. The DNA sequence follows: TGTGCCAGCAGCCAAGCGGCAGGGCGGTCACCCCTCCACTTT.